This T cell receptor (beta chain) is from a study of early T cells in non-severe SARS-CoV-2 infection. Study in general: The study sequenced bulk RNA from unsorted whole blood, with chains unpaired.

This clonotype was counted a few times. Germline V gene data show CDR1 as SGHAT and CDR2 as FQNNGV. After removal of 5 bases from V and 1 base from J, the junction contained 5 bases not matched to a gene. This CDR3 comprises 16 residues. Using its own MiXCR run on the 5' RACE reads, TCRdb lists one record per CDR3 protein. Found here are about 97,000 distinct CDR3 sequences, about 11% of them singletons; the top ten hold roughly 4.8%. Sample: whole blood, taken at baseline. V is TRBV11-2 and J is TRBJ2-5; 12 positions match TRBD2. The clonotype comes from an adult who was a healthcare worker with PCR-confirmed SARS-CoV-2 infection or an uninfected control (not recorded which). The CDR3 DNA follows: TGTGCCAGCAGCCCCAGACTAGCGGGGGCCCAAGAGACCCAGTACTTC. Protein product: CASSPRLAGAQETQYF.